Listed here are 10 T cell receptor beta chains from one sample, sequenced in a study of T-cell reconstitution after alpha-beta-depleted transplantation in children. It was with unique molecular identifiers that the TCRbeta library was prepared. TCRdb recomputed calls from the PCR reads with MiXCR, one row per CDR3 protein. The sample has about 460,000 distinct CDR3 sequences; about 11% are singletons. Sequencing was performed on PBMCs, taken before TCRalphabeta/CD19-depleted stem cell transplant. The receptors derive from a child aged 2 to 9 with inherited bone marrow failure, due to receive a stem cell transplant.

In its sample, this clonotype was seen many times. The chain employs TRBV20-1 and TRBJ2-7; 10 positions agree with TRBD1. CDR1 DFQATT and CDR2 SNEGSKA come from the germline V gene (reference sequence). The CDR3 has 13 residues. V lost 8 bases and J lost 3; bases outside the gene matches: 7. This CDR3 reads CSLSRDRGYEQYF. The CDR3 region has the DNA TGCAGTCTAAGCCGGGACAGGGGCTACGAGCAGTACTTC.

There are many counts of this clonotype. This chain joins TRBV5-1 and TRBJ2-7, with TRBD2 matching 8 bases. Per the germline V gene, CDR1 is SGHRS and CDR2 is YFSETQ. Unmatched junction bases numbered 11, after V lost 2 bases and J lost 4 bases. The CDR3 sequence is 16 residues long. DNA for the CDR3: TGCGCCAGCAGCTTATCTCCAGCGGGAGTATTTTACGAGCAGTACTTC. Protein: CASSLSPAGVFYEQYF.

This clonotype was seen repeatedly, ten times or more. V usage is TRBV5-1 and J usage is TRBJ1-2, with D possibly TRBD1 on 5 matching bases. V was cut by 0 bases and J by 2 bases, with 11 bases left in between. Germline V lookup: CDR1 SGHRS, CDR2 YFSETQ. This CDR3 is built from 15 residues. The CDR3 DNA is TGCGCCAGCAGCTTGGTGCAGGGTGGAAACTATGGCTACACCTTC. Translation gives CASSLVQGGNYGYTF.

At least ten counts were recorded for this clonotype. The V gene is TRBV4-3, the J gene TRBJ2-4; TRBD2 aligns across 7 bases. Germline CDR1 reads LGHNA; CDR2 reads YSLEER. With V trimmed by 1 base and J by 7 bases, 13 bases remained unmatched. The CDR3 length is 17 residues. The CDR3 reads CASSQASGLFLGNIQYF. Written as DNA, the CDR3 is TGCGCCAGCAGCCAAGCTAGCGGTCTATTCTTGGGCAACATTCAGTACTTC.

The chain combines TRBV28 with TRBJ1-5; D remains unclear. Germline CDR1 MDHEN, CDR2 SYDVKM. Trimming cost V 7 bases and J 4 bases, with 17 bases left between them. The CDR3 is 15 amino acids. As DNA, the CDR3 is TGTGCCAGCAACGCACAGTGGGGAACAAATCAGCCCCAGCATTTT. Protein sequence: CASNAQWGTNQPQHF.

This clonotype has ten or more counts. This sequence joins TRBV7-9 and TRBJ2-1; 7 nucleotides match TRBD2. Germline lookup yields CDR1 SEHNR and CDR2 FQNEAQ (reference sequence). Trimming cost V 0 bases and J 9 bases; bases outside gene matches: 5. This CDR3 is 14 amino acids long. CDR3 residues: CASSLALGEGEQFF. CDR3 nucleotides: TGTGCCAGCAGCTTAGCGCTGGGGGAGGGTGAGCAGTTCTTC.

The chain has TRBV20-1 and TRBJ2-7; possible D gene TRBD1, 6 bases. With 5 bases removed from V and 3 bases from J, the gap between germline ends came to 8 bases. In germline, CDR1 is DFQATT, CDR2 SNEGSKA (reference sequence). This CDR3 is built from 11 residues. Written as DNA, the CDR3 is TGCAGTGCTGGACAGAACTACGAGCAGTACTTC. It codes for CSAGQNYEQYF.

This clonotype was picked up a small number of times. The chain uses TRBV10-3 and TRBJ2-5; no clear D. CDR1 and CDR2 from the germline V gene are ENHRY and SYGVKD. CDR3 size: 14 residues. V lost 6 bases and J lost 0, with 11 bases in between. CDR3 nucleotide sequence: TGTGCCATCAGCCGAGGCACTAACCAAGAGACCCAGTACTTC. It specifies CAISRGTNQETQYF.

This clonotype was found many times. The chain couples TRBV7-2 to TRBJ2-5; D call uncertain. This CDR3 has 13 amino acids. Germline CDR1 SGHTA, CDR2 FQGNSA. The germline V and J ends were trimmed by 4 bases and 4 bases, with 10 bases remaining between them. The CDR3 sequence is CASSSRLGETQYF. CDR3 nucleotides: TGTGCCAGCAGCTCCCGGTTAGGAGAGACCCAGTACTTC.

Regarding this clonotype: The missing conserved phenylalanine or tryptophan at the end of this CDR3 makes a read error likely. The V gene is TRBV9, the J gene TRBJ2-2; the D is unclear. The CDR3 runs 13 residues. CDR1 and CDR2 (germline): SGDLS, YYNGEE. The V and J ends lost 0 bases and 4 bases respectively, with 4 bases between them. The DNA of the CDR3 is TGTGCCAGCAGCGTAGTGTCCACCGGGGAGCTGTTTTAT. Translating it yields CASSVVSTGELFY.